This section outlines one T cell receptor (beta chain) sequence together with its context. The antigen is unknown. These data come from a study of cytomegalovirus exposure and HLA in healthy donors. Findings and limits, study-wide: Indistinguishability led to the exclusion of some V segments, TRBV6-2 and TRBV6-3 included. Cytomegalovirus status was reportedly diagnosed by the classifier with high specificity and sensitivity. Later analysis identified a missense DCLRE1C variant that was linked to TCR beta V- and J-gene trimming.

Primers for the PCR totalled 60 Vbeta and 13 Jbeta. The repertoire was sequenced with immunoSEQ multiplex PCR; TCRdb's copy has only in-frame clones and lacks some. The sample lists 200,000 or so clones; 80% to 90% were seen once. The CDR3 runs to 13 residues. CDR1 is SNHLY and CDR2 is FYNNEI in the germline V gene. The receptor was isolated from a man aged 30 to 45 in good health and CMV-seronegative. The chain has TRBV2 and TRBJ1-2; the D gene is possibly TRBD1 (6 bases). Sequencing was performed on PBMCs. Here the CDR3 reads CVGARASGNGYTF. CDR3 coding DNA: TGTGTGGGGGCGAGGGCCAGCGGTAATGGCTACACCTTC.